This TCR beta chain was found in a study of T-cell reconstitution after alpha-beta-depleted transplantation in children. Trimming left V 5 bases short and J 1 base short, with 12 bases between. Germline V gene data show CDR1 as MGHDK and CDR2 as SYGVNS. The CDR3 runs to 14 residues. The TCRbeta library incorporated unique molecular identifiers. In TCRdb, the PCR reads were re-called with MiXCR into one record per CDR3 protein. The sample carries roughly 500,000 distinct CDR3 sequences, around 19% recorded once. This sequence joins TRBV25-1 and TRBJ2-7; no definite D call. The source was PBMCs from the stem cell graft donor, collected from the stem cell graft. This TCR derives from a human donor who donated a stem cell graft to a child with acute lymphoblastic leukemia. CDR3 sequence: CASSLPGPSYEQYF. For the CDR3, the DNA is TGTGCCAGCAGTCTTCCAGGACCTTCCTACGAGCAGTACTTC.